This entry lists 21 T cell receptor beta chains sequenced from one sample in a study of T cell clonotyping in hematopoietic cell transplantation. The protocol was immunoSEQ multiplex PCR, while the TCRdb copy is restricted to in-frame clones and leaves out a portion. The repertoire holds several thousand clones, with approximately 80% as singletons. The material was PBMCs, obtained 100 days after allogeneic stem cell transplant. These receptors all come from a female patient younger than 45 who had an allogeneic stem cell transplant, so the T cells may come from the graft donor. Some clones in this sample may be carry-over from other donors' samples.

This clone came up a few times. The V call is TRBV7-6, the J call TRBJ2-7, with TRBD2 identical over 10 bases. Germline V lookup: CDR1 SGHVS, CDR2 FNYEAQ. The CDR3 spans 15 residues. V trimming: 5 bases; J trimming: 9 bases; junction bases outside the gene matches: 13. CDR3 protein: CASSPEESGGAGQYF. The CDR3 region has the DNA TGTGCCAGCAGCCCCGAGGAAAGCGGGGGGGCCGGGCAGTACTTC. The whole variable domain, filled in from reference TRBV7-6 and TRBJ2-7, reads GAGVSQSPRYKVTKRGQDVALRCDPISGHVSLYWYRQALGQGPEFLTYFNYEAQQDKSGLPNDRFSAERPEGSISTLTIQRTEQRDSAMYRCASSPEESGGAGQYFGPGTRLTVT.

The chain employs TRBV19 and TRBJ1-2; TRBD1 aligns across 10 bases. The CDR3 sequence is 17 residues long. The germline gives CDR1 LNHDA, CDR2 SQIVND (reference sequence). J gave up 2 bases and V 4 bases, and 10 bases lay outside the gene matches. CDR3 amino acids: CASSTSFRDRGNYGYTF. DNA of the CDR3: TGTGCCAGTAGTACGTCCTTCCGGGACAGGGGCAACTATGGCTACACCTTC.

The chain has TRBV9 and TRBJ1-5, with no clear D. The germline gives CDR1 SGDLS, CDR2 YYNGEE. The V and J ends lost 0 bases and 6 bases respectively, with 10 bases between them. CDR3 length equals 14 residues. CDR3 DNA: TGTGCCAGCAGCGTAGGAGGATCGAGTCAGCCCCAGCATTTT. Translated: CASSVGGSSQPQHF.

This clone counts as large. The V gene is TRBV10-1, the J gene TRBJ1-5; 11 bases align to TRBD1. The trim removed 3 bases at V and 6 bases at J, leaving 1 base unmatched. From germline, CDR1 is WNHNN and CDR2 SYGVQD (reference sequence). This CDR3 has 14 amino acids. The CDR3 here is CASSDGTGGQPQHF. CDR3 bases: TGCGCCAGCAGTGATGGGACAGGGGGTCAGCCCCAGCATTTT.

This clone was seen more than once but under ten times. The gene calls are TRBV4-3 and TRBJ2-7; perhaps TRBD1 as D (5 bases). The CDR3 spans 15 residues. CDR1 is LGHNA, CDR2 YSLEER, per germline. The V gene lost 1 base and the J gene lost 0 bases, with 10 bases spanning the gap. The CDR3 bases are TGCGCCAGCAGCCAAGTTATCGACAGCTCCTACGAGCAGTACTTC. Protein: CASSQVIDSSYEQYF.

The chain couples TRBV6-5 to TRBJ2-5, with 9 bases fitting TRBD1. Unmatched junction bases numbered 5, after V lost 2 bases and J lost 4 bases. The CDR3 runs to 15 residues. CDR1 and CDR2 from the germline V gene are MNHEY and SVGAGI. This CDR3 reads CASSYRTGAVETQYF. In DNA form, the CDR3 reads TGTGCCAGCAGTTACCGGACAGGGGCCGTAGAGACCCAGTACTTC.

Comment on this clone: This sample includes further DNA sequences coding for the same CDR3. This chain links TRBV7-2 with TRBJ2-1; the D is unclear. The CDR3 runs 15 residues. Per the germline V gene, CDR1 is SGHTA and CDR2 is FQGNSA. V was clipped by 2 bases and J by 0 bases, with 8 bases between them. CDR3 in amino acids: CASSLSPSSYNEQFF. The CDR3 DNA is TGTGCCAGCAGCTTATCTCCCAGCTCCTACAATGAGCAGTTCTTC. Full variable domain (outside the CDR3, taken from reference TRBV7-2 and TRBJ2-1): GAGVSQSPSNKVTEKGKDVELRCDPISGHTALYWYRQSLGQGLEFLIYFQGNSAPDKSGLPSDRFSAERTGGSVSTLTIQRTQQEDSAVYLCASSLSPSSYNEQFFGPGTRLTVL.

This chain joins TRBV11-2 and TRBJ2-5; 9 nucleotides align to TRBD1. The germline V gene has CDR1 SGHAT and CDR2 FQNNGV. The CDR3 extends over 14 amino acids. Unmatched junction bases numbered 7, after V lost 6 bases and J lost 5 bases. This chain's CDR3 is CASRLDRGDETQYF. The CDR3 nucleotides read TGTGCCAGCAGATTGGACAGGGGAGACGAGACCCAGTACTTC.

The V call is TRBV7-2, the J call TRBJ1-5; the D gene is possibly TRBD1 (6 bases). The V end lost 3 bases, the J end lost 6 bases, and 18 bases lay between the germline ends. This CDR3 spans 16 amino acids. Germline V gene lookup returns CDR1 SGHTA and CDR2 FQGNSA. The CDR3 sequence: CASSFSGRGSSQPQHF. CDR3 DNA: TGTGCCAGCAGCTTTTCGGGCAGGGGATCAAGTCAGCCCCAGCATTTT. Variable domain in full (rest from reference TRBV7-2 and TRBJ1-5): GAGVSQSPSNKVTEKGKDVELRCDPISGHTALYWYRQSLGQGLEFLIYFQGNSAPDKSGLPSDRFSAERTGGSVSTLTIQRTQQEDSAVYLCASSFSGRGSSQPQHFGDGTRLSIL.

The V and J genes are TRBV4-3 and TRBJ1-2, with TRBD1 identical over 10 bases. Germline V gives CDR1 LGHNA, CDR2 YSLEER. The CDR3 extends over 14 amino acids. Trimming cost V 1 base and J 4 bases; bases outside gene matches: 0. Here the CDR3 reads CASSQGTGGYGYTF. CDR3 bases: TGCGCCAGCAGCCAAGGGACAGGGGGCTATGGCTACACCTTC.

This clone is labeled as medium-sized (0.01 to 0.1%). The chain combines TRBV5-6 with TRBJ1-6; D perhaps matches TRBD1 (6 bases). V lost 4 bases, J lost 3 bases, and 17 bases lay in between. Germline CDR1 reads SGHDT; CDR2 reads YYEEEE. This CDR3 has 17 amino acids. CDR3 nucleotide sequence: TGTGCCAGCAGCATACAGGGTCCGGTGGGCTATAATTCACCCCTCCACTTT. Protein product: CASSIQGPVGYNSPLHF.

This clone was recorded only once. CDR3 sequence: CASSSDSLSSYNSPLHF. DNA of the CDR3: TGTGCCAGCAGCTCGGACAGCCTGAGCTCCTATAATTCACCCCTCCACTTT. The J gene is TRBJ1-6, the V gene TRBV7-9, with a tentative D call TRBD1 (6 bases). CDR3 size: 17 residues. In germline, CDR1 is SEHNR, CDR2 FQNEAQ (reference sequence). V lost 4 bases to trimming and J lost 0 bases, with 13 bases between them. Together with reference TRBV7-9 and TRBJ1-6, the CDR3 gives the full variable domain: DTGVSQNPRHKITKRGQNVTFRCDPISEHNRLYWYRQTLGQGPEFLTYFQNEAQLEKSRLLSDRFSAERPKGSFSTLEIQRTEQGDSAMYLCASSSDSLSSYNSPLHFGNGTRLTVT.

This clone appeared a few times. The junction departs from germline at one end; a sequencing error may be responsible. This sequence joins TRBV7-2 and TRBJ2-3; no clear D gene. The V gene's germline CDR1 is SGHTA and CDR2 FQGNSA. The CDR3 contains 14 residues. The CDR3: CASSQDQPGDTQYF. The CDR3 nucleotides are TGCGCCAGCAGCCAAGATCAACCAGGCGATACGCAGTATTTT.

The rearrangement uses TRBV29-1 and TRBJ1-1; TRBD1 aligns across 10 bases. Germline loops: CDR1 SQVTM, CDR2 ANQGSEA. The CDR3 totals 14 residues. With V trimmed by 7 bases and J by 1 base, 6 bases remained unmatched. CDR3 in amino acids: CSASDRGQNTEAFF. DNA for the CDR3: TGCAGCGCCAGCGACAGGGGGCAGAACACTGAAGCTTTCTTT.

This clone is categorized as medium-sized. The chain uses TRBV5-1 and TRBJ1-6; 10 positions agree with TRBD1. Germline V lookup: CDR1 SGHRS, CDR2 YFSETQ. This CDR3 contains 17 residues. The junction had 6 bases not matched to a gene; V was cut back by 5 bases and J by 1 base. The CDR3 sequence: CASRDGTGVSYNSPLHF. The CDR3 nucleotides are TGCGCCAGCAGAGACGGGACAGGGGTGTCCTATAATTCACCCCTCCACTTT.

This clone was detected a few times. The chain has TRBV7-9 and TRBJ1-3; D is ambiguous. The length of the CDR3 is 13 residues. Trimming removed 10 bases at V and 4 bases at J, with 14 bases between. Germline CDR1 reads SEHNR; CDR2 reads FQNEAQ (reference sequence). The CDR3 spells CATTLGPGNTIYF. The CDR3 DNA reads as TGTGCCACCACTCTTGGGCCAGGAAACACCATATATTTT.

The chain is built from TRBV2 and TRBJ1-2, with 8 nucleotides matching TRBD1. V was clipped by 7 bases and J by 8 bases; unmatched bases: 15. CDR3 length: 15 residues. Per the germline V gene, CDR1 is SNHLY and CDR2 is FYNNEI. CDR3 protein: CASKETGGSVFGYTF. Here the CDR3 DNA reads TGTGCCAGCAAAGAAACAGGGGGGTCTGTCTTCGGCTACACCTTC. Full variable domain (outside the CDR3, taken from reference TRBV2 and TRBJ1-2): EPEVTQTPSHQVTQMGQEVILRCVPISNHLYFYWYRQILGQKVEFLVSFYNNEISEKSEIFDDQFSVERPDGSNFTLKIRSTKLEDSAMYFCASKETGGSVFGYTFGSGTRLTVV.

The CDR3 DNA sequence: TGTGCCAGCAGCGTAGCTATTAGCGTCGGATACTACGAGCAGTACTTC. Protein product: CASSVAISVGYYEQYF. V usage is TRBV9 and J usage is TRBJ2-7, with TRBD2 as a possible D gene (5 bases). Trimming took off 0 bases at V and 3 bases at J, with 16 bases between the two ends. CDR1 is SGDLS and CDR2 is YYNGEE in the germline V gene. The CDR3 consists of 16 residues.

As concerns this clone: A far larger clone is only one base removed, so a read error is likely. Other DNA sequences in this sample translate to the same CDR3. The chain carries TRBV5-4 and TRBJ1-3; a possible D gene is TRBD1 (5 bases). Germline values: CDR1 SGHNT, CDR2 YYREEE (reference sequence). The CDR3 is made up of 14 amino acids. CDR3 residues: CASSQGDSGNTIYF. The CDR3 nucleotides read TGCGCCAGCAGCCAAGGGGACTCTGGAAACACCATATATTTT.

The chain has TRBV6-1 and TRBJ1-2; D ambiguous. V dropped 6 bases and J dropped 8 bases, with 7 bases sitting between them. The germline CDR1 and CDR2 sequences are MNHNS and SASEGT. The CDR3 spans 10 residues. The CDR3 reads CASRNFGYTF. In DNA, the CDR3 is TGTGCCAGCAGAAATTTCGGCTACACCTTC.

This clone was counted a few times. The CDR3: CASSFSGQRTIYGYTF. Written as DNA, the CDR3 is TGTGCCAGCAGCTTTTCTGGACAGCGGACTATCTATGGCTACACCTTC. The chain uses TRBV13 and TRBJ1-2; tentatively, D is TRBD1 (6 bases). This CDR3 spans 16 amino acids. CDR1 is PRHDT and CDR2 is FYEKMQ in the germline V gene (reference sequence). The ends were cut back, 3 bases at V and 4 bases at J, with 18 bases in the middle.